One and the same sample provided the 3 T cell receptor beta chains below, sequenced in a study of Graves' ophthalmopathy and Graves' hyperthyroidism. From RNA, the CDR3 regions of TCR beta chains were amplified and sequenced. Following a first-round RT-PCR that used HTBI primers, a second-round multiplex PCR was carried out. One entry per CDR3 protein, called by TCRdb with MiXCR from the multiplex PCR reads. Of hundreds of thousands of distinct CDR3 sequences listed, under 25% are singletons. Material: peripheral blood. Receptors originate from a woman aged 45 to 65 with Graves' ophthalmopathy.

This clonotype came up many times. This chain links TRBV29-1 with TRBJ2-5, with D perhaps assigned TRBD1 or TRBD2 (5 bases each). This CDR3 has 14 amino acids. V lost 6 bases and J lost 5, with 19 bases in between. CDR1 SQVTM and CDR2 ANQGSEA come from the germline V gene. The CDR3 loop reads CSVQGQGRFETQYF. The CDR3 nucleotides are TGCAGCGTCCAGGGTCAGGGACGTTTCGAGACCCAGTACTTC.

This clonotype was recorded at least ten times. CDR3 amino acids: CASSLYGEQYF. The CDR3 nucleotides are TGTGCCAGCAGTTTATATGGCGAGCAGTACTTC. The chain employs TRBV27 and TRBJ2-7; no clear D gene. Germline CDR1 reads MNHEY; CDR2 reads SMNVEV (reference sequence). Trimming removed 1 base at V and 6 bases at J, with 4 bases between. The CDR3 consists of 11 residues.

As DNA, the CDR3 is TGTGCCAGCAGTCTGACAGGCCTAGCTAACTATGGCTACACCTTC. Translating it yields CASSLTGLANYGYTF. V usage is TRBV28 and J usage is TRBJ1-2; possibly TRBD1 for D (6 bases). With 5 bases removed from V and 0 bases from J, the gap between germline ends came to 13 bases. Germline lookup yields CDR1 MDHEN and CDR2 SYDVKM. The CDR3 extends over 15 amino acids.